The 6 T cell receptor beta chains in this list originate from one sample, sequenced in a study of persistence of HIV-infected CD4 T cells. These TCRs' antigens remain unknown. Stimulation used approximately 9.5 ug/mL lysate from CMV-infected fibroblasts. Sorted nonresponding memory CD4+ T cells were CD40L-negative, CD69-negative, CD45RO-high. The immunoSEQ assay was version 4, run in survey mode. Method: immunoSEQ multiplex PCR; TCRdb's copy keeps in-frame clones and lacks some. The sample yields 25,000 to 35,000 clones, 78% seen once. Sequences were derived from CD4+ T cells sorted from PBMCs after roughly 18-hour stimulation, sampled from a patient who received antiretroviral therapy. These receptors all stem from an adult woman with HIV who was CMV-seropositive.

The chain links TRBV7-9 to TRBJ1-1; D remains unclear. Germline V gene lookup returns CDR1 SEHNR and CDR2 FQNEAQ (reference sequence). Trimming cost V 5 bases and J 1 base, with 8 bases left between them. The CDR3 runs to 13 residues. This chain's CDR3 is CASSLGRNTEAFF. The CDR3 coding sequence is TGTGCCAGCAGCCTTGGACGGAACACTGAAGCTTTCTTT.

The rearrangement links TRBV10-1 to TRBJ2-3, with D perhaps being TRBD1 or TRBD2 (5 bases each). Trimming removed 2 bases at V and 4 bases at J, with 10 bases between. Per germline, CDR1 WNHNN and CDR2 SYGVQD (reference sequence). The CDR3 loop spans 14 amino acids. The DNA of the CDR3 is TGCGCCAGCAGTGAGACCGGGACCTCAGATACGCAGTATTTT. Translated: CASSETGTSDTQYF.

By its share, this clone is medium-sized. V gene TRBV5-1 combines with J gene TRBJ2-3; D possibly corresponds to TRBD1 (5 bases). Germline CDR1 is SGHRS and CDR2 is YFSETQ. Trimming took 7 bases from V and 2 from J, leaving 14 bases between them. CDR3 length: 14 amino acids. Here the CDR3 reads CASFTRTSTDTQYF. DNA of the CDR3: TGCGCCAGCTTCACCAGGACATCCACAGATACGCAGTATTTT.

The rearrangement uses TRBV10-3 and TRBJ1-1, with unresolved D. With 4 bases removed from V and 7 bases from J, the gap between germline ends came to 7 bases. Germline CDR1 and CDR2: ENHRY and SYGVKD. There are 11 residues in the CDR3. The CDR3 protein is CAISGAYEAFF. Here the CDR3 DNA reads TGTGCCATCAGTGGCGCCTATGAAGCTTTCTTT.

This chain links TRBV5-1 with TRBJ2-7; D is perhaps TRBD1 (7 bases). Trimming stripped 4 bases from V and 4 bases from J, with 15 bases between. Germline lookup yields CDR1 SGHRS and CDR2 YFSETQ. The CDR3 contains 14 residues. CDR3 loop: CASSGGTVIYEQYF. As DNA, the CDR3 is TGCGCCAGCAGCGGCGGGACAGTTATTTACGAGCAGTACTTC.

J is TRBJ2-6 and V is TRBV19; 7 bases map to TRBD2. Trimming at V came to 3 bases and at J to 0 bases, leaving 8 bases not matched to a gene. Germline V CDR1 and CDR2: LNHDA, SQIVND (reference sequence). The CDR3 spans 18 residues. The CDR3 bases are TGTGCCAGTAGTATGGGGAGGGGCGAATTCTCTGGGGCCAACGTCCTGACTTTC. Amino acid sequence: CASSMGRGEFSGANVLTF.